These 2 T cell receptor beta chains were sequenced from one sample in a study of T cell repertoires in cytomegalovirus infection. For these TCRs, the target antigens are not known. TCRdb used MiXCR to reprocess the reads, holding one entry per CDR3 protein. The sample has approximately 310,000 distinct CDR3 sequences; around 25% are singletons. The sample here was cultured PBMCs, taken from culture after CMV antigen stimulation. These receptor sequences come from a human donor in good health (CMV status not recorded). Some clones in this sample may be carry-over from other donors' samples.

This clonotype was counted many times. The V call is TRBV7-2, the J call TRBJ2-5; 7 positions match TRBD1. Germline loops: CDR1 SGHTA, CDR2 FQGNSA. V gave up 5 bases and J gave up 5 bases; unmatched junction bases: 8. This CDR3 has 14 amino acids. DNA for the CDR3: TGTGCCAGCAGCCACAGGGGCCAGGAGGAGACCCAGTACTTC. Translated, it gives CASSHRGQEETQYF.

The V and J genes are TRBV19 and TRBJ2-1; the match to TRBD2 covers 7 bases. The ends lost 2 bases at V and 8 bases at J; junction bases unmatched: 12. Germline V gene sequence: CDR1 LNHDA, CDR2 SQIVND (reference sequence). The CDR3 consists of 16 residues. The CDR3 DNA sequence: TGTGCCAGTAGTATACCCCCCCAAGGACTAGGGGATGAGCAGTTCTTC. Its translation is CASSIPPQGLGDEQFF.